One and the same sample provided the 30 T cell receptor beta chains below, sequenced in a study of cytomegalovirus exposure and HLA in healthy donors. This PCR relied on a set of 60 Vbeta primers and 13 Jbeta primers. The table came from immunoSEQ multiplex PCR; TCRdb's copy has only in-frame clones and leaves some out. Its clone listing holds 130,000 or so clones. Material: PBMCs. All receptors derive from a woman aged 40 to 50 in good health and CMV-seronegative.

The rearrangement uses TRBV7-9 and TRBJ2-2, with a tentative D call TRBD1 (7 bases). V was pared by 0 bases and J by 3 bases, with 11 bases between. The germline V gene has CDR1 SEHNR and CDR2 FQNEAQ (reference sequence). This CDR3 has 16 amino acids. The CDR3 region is CASSLAARGDTGELFF. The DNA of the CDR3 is TGTGCCAGCAGCTTAGCGGCCAGGGGGGACACCGGGGAGCTGTTTTTT.

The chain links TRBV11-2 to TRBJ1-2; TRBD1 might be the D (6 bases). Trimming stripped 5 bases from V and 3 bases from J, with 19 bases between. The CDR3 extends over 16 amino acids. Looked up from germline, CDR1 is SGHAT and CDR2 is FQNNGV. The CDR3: CASSGRAGGLYYGYTF. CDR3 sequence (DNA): TGTGCCAGCAGCGGCCGGGCGGGGGGCCTTTACTATGGCTACACCTTC.

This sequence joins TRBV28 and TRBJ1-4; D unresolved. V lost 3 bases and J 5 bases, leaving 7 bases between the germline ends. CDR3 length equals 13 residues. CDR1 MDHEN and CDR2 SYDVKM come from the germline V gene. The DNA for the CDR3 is TGTGCCAGCAGTTTGGTAGAGAATGAAAAACTGTTTTTT. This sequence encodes CASSLVENEKLFF.

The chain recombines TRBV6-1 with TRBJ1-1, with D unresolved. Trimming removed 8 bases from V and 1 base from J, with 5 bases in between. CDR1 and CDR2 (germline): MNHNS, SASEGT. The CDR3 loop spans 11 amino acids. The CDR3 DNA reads TGTGCCAGCGTGCGGAACACTGAAGCTTTCTTT. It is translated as CASVRNTEAFF.

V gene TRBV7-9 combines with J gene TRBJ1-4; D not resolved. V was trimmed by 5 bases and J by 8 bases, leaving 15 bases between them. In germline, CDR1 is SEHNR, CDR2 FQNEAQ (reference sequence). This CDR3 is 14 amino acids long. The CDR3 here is CASSLTTPGEKLFF. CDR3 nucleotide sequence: TGTGCCAGCAGCCTAACTACGCCTGGGGAAAAACTGTTTTTT. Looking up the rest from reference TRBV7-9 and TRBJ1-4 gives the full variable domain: DTGVSQNPRHKITKRGQNVTFRCDPISEHNRLYWYRQTLGQGPEFLTYFQNEAQLEKSRLLSDRFSAERPKGSFSTLEIQRTEQGDSAMYLCASSLTTPGEKLFFGSGTQLSVL.

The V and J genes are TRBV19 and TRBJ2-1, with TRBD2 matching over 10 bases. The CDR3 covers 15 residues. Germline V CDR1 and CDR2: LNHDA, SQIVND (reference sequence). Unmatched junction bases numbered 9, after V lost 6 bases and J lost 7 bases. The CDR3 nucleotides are TGTGCCAGTAGCAGCCCGGGACTAGCGAGGAATGAGCAGTTCTTC. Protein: CASSSPGLARNEQFF. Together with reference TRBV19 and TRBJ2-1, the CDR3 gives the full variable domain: DGGITQSPKYLFRKEGQNVTLSCEQNLNHDAMYWYRQDPGQGLRLIYYSQIVNDFQKGDIAEGYSVSREKKESFPLTVTSAQKNPTAFYLCASSSPGLARNEQFFGPGTRLTVL.

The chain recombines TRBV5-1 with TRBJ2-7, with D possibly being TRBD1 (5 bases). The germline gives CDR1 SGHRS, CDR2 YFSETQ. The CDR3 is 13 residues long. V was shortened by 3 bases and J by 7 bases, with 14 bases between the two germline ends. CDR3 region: CASSWTSSREQYF. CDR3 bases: TGCGCCAGCAGCTGGACATCCTCTAGAGAGCAGTACTTC.

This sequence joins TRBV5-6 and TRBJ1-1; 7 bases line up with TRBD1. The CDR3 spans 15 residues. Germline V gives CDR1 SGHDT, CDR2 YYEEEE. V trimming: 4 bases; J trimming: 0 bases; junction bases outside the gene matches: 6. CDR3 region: CASSPPGTVNTEAFF. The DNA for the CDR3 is TGTGCCAGCAGCCCCCCCGGGACAGTGAACACTGAAGCTTTCTTT.

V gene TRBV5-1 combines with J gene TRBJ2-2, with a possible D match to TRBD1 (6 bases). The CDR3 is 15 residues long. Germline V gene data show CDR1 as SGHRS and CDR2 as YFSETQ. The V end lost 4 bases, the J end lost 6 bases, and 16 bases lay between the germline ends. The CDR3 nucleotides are TGCGCCAGCAGCCTTCAGACAGGACTCCCCGGGGAGCTGTTTTTT. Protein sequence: CASSLQTGLPGELFF. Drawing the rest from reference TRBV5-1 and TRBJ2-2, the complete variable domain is KAGVTQTPRYLIKTRGQQVTLSCSPISGHRSVSWYQQTPGQGLQFLFEYFSETQRNKGNFPGRFSGRQFSNSRSEMNVSTLELGDSALYLCASSLQTGLPGELFFGEGSRLTVL.

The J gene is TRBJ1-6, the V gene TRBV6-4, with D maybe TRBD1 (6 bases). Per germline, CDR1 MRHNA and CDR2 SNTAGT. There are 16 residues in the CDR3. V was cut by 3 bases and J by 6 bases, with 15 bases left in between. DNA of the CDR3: TGTGCCAGCAGTGAGGGGGCAGGGGCGTCTAATTCACCCCTCCACTTT. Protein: CASSEGAGASNSPLHF.

CDR3 in DNA: TGTGCCAGCAGCTCTAGGACAGGGGCTGGAAACACCATATATTTT. Translated: CASSSRTGAGNTIYF. The V and J genes are TRBV11-2 and TRBJ1-3; 9 bases line up with TRBD1. This CDR3 is built from 15 residues. Germline V gene sequence: CDR1 SGHAT, CDR2 FQNNGV. V lost 4 bases, J lost 2 bases, and 3 bases stayed unmatched.

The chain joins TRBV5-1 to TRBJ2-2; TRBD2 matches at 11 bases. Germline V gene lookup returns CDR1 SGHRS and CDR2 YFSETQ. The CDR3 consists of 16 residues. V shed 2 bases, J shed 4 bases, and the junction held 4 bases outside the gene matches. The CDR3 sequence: CASSFTSGGGTGELFF. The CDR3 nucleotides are TGCGCCAGCAGCTTTACTAGCGGGGGAGGCACCGGGGAGCTGTTTTTT. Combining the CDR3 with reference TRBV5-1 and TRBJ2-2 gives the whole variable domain KAGVTQTPRYLIKTRGQQVTLSCSPISGHRSVSWYQQTPGQGLQFLFEYFSETQRNKGNFPGRFSGRQFSNSRSEMNVSTLELGDSALYLCASSFTSGGGTGELFFGEGSRLTVL.

The CDR3 region has the DNA TGTGCCAGCAGCCCCGAGGCAGGGATAACTAATGAAAAACTGTTTTTT. Its protein product is CASSPEAGITNEKLFF. The rearrangement uses TRBV5-4 and TRBJ1-4; D is possibly TRBD1 (5 bases). V was pared by 4 bases and J by 1 base, with 14 bases between. This CDR3 contains 16 residues. CDR1 is SGHNT and CDR2 is YYREEE in the germline V gene (reference sequence).

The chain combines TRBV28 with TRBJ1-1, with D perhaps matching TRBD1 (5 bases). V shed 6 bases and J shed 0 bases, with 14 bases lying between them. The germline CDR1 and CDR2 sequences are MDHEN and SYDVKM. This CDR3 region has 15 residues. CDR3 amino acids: CASSLPTAMNTEAFF. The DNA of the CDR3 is TGTGCCAGCAGCCTCCCGACAGCCATGAACACTGAAGCTTTCTTT.

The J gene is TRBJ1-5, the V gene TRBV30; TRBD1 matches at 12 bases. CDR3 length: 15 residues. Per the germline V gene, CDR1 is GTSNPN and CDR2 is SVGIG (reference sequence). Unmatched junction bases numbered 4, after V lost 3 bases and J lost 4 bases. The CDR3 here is CAWSRGQGANQPQHF. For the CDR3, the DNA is TGTGCCTGGAGCCGGGGACAGGGGGCGAATCAGCCCCAGCATTTT.

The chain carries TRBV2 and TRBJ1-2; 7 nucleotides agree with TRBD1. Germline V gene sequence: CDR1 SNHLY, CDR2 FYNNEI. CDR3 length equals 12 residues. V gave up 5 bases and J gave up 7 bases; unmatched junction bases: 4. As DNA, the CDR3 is TGTGCCAGCAGTCAACAGGGGCTTGGCTACACCTTC. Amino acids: CASSQQGLGYTF.

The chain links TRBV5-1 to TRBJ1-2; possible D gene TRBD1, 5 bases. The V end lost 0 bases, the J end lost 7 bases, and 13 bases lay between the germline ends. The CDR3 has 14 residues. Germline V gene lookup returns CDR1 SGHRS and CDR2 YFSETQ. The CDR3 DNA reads TGCGCCAGCAGCTTGGTTCCAGGGTACAGTGGCTACACCTTC. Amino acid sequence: CASSLVPGYSGYTF.

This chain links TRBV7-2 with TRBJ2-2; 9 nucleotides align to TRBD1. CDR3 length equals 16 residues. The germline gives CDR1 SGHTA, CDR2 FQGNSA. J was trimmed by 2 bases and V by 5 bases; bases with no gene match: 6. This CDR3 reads CASSRQTGGNTGELFF. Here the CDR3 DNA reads TGTGCCAGCAGCCGACAGACAGGGGGAAACACCGGGGAGCTGTTTTTT.

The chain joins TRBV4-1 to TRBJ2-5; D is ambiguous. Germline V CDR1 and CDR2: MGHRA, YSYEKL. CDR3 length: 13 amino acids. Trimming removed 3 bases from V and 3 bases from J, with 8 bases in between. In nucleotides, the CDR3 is TGCGCCAGCAGCCAGGAGAAGAAAGAGACCCAGTACTTC. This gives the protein CASSQEKKETQYF.

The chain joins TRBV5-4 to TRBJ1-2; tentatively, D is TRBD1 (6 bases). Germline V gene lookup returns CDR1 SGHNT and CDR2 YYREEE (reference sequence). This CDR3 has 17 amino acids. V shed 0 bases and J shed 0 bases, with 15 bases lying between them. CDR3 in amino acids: CASSLGGGGAPNYGYTF. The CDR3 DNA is TGTGCCAGCAGCTTGGGAGGCGGGGGGGCACCTAACTATGGCTACACCTTC.

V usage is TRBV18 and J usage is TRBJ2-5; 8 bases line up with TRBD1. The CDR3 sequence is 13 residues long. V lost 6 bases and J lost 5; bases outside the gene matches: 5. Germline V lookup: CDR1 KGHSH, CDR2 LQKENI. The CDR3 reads CASSDYRGETQYF. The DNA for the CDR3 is TGTGCCAGCTCCGATTACAGGGGGGAGACCCAGTACTTC.

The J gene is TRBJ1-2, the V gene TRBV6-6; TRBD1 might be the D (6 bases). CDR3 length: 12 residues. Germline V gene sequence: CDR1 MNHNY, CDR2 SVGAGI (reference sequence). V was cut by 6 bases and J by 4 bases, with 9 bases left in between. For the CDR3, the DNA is TGTGCCAGCAGGGCAGGGGTCTATGGCTACACCTTC. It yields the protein CASRAGVYGYTF.

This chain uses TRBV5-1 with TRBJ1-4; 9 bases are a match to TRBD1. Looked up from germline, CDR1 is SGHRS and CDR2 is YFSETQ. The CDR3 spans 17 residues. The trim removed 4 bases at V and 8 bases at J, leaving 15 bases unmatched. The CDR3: CASSQGTGPLSGEKLFF. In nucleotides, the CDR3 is TGCGCCAGCAGCCAGGGGACAGGGCCACTCTCGGGGGAAAAACTGTTTTTT. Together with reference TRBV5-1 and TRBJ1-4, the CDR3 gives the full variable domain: KAGVTQTPRYLIKTRGQQVTLSCSPISGHRSVSWYQQTPGQGLQFLFEYFSETQRNKGNFPGRFSGRQFSNSRSEMNVSTLELGDSALYLCASSQGTGPLSGEKLFFGSGTQLSVL.

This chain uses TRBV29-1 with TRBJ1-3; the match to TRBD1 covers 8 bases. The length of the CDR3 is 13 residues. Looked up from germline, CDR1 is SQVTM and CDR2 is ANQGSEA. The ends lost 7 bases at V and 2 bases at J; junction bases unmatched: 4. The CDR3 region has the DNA TGCAGCGCGACAGGGGTAGCTGGAAACACCATATATTTT. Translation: CSATGVAGNTIYF. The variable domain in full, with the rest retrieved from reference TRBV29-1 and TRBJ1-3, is SAVISQKPSRDICQRGTSLTIQCQVDSQVTMMFWYRQQPGQSLTLIATANQGSEATYESGFVIDKFPISRPNLTFSTLTVSNMSPEDSSIYLCSATGVAGNTIYFGEGSWLTVV.

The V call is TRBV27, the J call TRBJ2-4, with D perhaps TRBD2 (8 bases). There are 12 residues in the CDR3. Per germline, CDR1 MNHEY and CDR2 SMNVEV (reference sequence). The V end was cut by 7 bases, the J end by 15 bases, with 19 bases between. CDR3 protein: CASNTGGGQSYF. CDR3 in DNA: TGTGCCAGCAACACGGGGGGGGGACAGTCGTACTTC.

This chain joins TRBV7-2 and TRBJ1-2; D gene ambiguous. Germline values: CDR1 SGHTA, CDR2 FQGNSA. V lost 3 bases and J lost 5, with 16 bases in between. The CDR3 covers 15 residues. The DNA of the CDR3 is TGTGCCAGCAGCTTTATTACAGCCTTTAGTTATGGCTACACCTTC. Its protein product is CASSFITAFSYGYTF.

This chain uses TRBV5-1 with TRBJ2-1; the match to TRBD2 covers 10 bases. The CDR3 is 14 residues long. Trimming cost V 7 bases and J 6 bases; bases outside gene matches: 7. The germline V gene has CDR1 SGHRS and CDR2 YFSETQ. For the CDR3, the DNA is TGCGCCAGCGGAACTAGCGGGGTAATCAATGAGCAGTTCTTC. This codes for CASGTSGVINEQFF. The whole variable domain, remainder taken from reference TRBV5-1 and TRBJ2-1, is KAGVTQTPRYLIKTRGQQVTLSCSPISGHRSVSWYQQTPGQGLQFLFEYFSETQRNKGNFPGRFSGRQFSNSRSEMNVSTLELGDSALYLCASGTSGVINEQFFGPGTRLTVL.

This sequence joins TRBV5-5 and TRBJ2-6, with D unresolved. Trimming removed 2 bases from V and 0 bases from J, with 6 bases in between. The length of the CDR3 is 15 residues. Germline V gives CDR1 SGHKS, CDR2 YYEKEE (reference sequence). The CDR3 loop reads CASSLQVSGANVLTF. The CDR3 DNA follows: TGTGCCAGCAGCTTACAAGTCTCTGGGGCCAACGTCCTGACTTTC.

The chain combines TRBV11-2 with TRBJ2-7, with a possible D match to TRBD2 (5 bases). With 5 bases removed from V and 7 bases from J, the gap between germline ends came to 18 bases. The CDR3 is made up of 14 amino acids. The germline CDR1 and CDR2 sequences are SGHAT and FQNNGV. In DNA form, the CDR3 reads TGTGCCAGCAGCCCGGCGGGTCGGGGTCGGGAGCAGTACTTC. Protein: CASSPAGRGREQYF.

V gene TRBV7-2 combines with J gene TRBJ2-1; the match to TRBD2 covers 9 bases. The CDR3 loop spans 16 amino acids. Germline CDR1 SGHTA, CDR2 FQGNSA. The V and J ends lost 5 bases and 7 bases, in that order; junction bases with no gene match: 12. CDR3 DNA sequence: TGTGCCAGCAGCCCCAGAGCGGGGGGCCTTACTAATGAGCAGTTCTTC. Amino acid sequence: CASSPRAGGLTNEQFF.